These T cell receptor beta chains were read from a single sample in a study of blood T cell repertoires in COVID-19. Generated by immunoSEQ multiplex PCR, the TCRdb table keeps only in-frame clones and is missing some. The sample lists tens of thousands of clones; 88% were seen once. Input material: peripheral blood. These receptors all come from a man aged 45 to 65 with acute or convalescent COVID-19. The CDR3 runs from the conserved cysteine through the conserved F or W. A D gene is named only where the DNA matches it firmly. Rows may omit the clone size; those that give it use once, few, many or a size class.

TRBJ1-6,NA,NA,13,TRBV30,TGTGCCTGGAGTCGCTCCTATAATTCACCCCTCCACTTT,CAWSRSYNSPLHF
TRBJ2-2,NA,NA,15,TRBV25-1,TGTGCCAGCAGTGAACAGGGCCCGAACACCGGGGAGCTGTTTTTT,CASSEQGPNTGELFF
TRBJ2-1,NA,NA,12,TRBV27,TGTGCCAGCACCTTCGACGGGAATGAGCAGTTCTTC,CASTFDGNEQFF
TRBJ1-1,NA,NA,15,TRBV7-9,TGTGCCAGCAGCCGAGTCGGGGTAACGAACACTGAAGCTTTCTTT,CASSRVGVTNTEAFF
TRBJ2-3,TRBD1,few,13,TRBV24-1,TGTGCCACCAGTGAAAGGGGGCAAGATACGCAGTATTTT,CATSERGQDTQYF
TRBJ2-1,NA,NA,13,TRBV11-3,TGTGCCAGCAGCTCCCCGGGATACAATGAGCAGTTCTTC,CASSSPGYNEQFF
TRBJ1-2,NA,few,16,TRBV3-1/TRBV3-2,TGTGCCAGCAGCCAAGGTGGGGCAGGAAACAACTATGGCTACACCTTC,CASSQGGAGNNYGYTF
TRBJ1-6,NA,NA,13,TRBV30,TGTGCCTGGACAGGTTTAAATAATTCACCCCTCCACTTT,CAWTGLNNSPLHF
TRBJ2-7,NA,once,16,TRBV3-1/TRBV3-2,TGTGCCAGCAGCCCGTTTTTAGCTACAAGCTCCTACGAGCAGTACTTC,CASSPFLATSSYEQYF
TRBJ2-5,TRBD2,NA,16,TRBV9,TGTGCCAGCAGCGCCGGACTAGCGGGGGGACAAGAGACCCAGTACTTC,CASSAGLAGGQETQYF
TRBJ1-1,NA,NA,14,TRBV7-3,TGTGCCAGCAGCACGACAGGCCTGGCCACTGAAGCTTTCTTT,CASSTTGLATEAFF
TRBJ2-7,TRBD1,NA,9,TRBV20-1,TGCAATACAGGGGGTAAGCAGTACTTC,CNTGGKQYF
TRBJ2-1,NA,NA,14,TRBV5-1,TGCGCCAGCAGCTTGGGACAGATATGGAATGAGCAGTTCTTC,CASSLGQIWNEQFF
TRBJ1-2,NA,NA,13,TRBV10-1,TGCGCCAGCAGTGTGGGGCGTAACTATGGCTACACCTTC,CASSVGRNYGYTF
TRBJ1-4,NA,NA,13,TRBV20-1,TGCAGTGCTAGTTCTTTTCGGGATGAAAAACTGTTTTTT,CSASSFRDEKLFF
TRBJ2-7,NA,few,13,TRBV2,TGTGCCAGCAGTGGACAGGCAAGAGGGGAGCAGTACTTC,CASSGQARGEQYF
TRBJ1-2,NA,NA,15,TRBV5-1,TGCGCCAGCAGCTTCCGGACAGAAGCTAACTATGGCTACACCTTC,CASSFRTEANYGYTF
TRBJ2-7,NA,NA,15,TRBV27,TGTGCCAGCAGTTTGCAGGGAAGGACCTCCTACGAGCAGTACTTC,CASSLQGRTSYEQYF
TRBJ2-7,TRBD1,few,14,TRBV10-1,TGCGCCAGCAGCCGGGACAGGGGGACCTACGAGCAGTACTTC,CASSRDRGTYEQYF
TRBJ2-7,TRBD1,NA,15,TRBV7-9,TGTGCCAGCAGCTTAGTAGGACAGGGGGCGCCTGAGCAGTACTTC,CASSLVGQGAPEQYF
TRBJ1-6,NA,NA,15,TRBV5-1,TGCGCCAGCAGCTTGGACAGCTCCTATAATTCACCCCTCCACTTT,CASSLDSSYNSPLHF
TRBJ2-4,TRBD2,NA,12,TRBV29-1,TGCAGCGCCCAGACCGGGGGGAACATTCAGTACTTC,CSAQTGGNIQYF
TRBJ1-2,TRBD1,NA,14,TRBV6-4,TGTGCCAGCAGTGAATCCCCGGGACAGGGGAGCTACACCTTC,CASSESPGQGSYTF
TRBJ2-1,NA,NA,15,TRBV11-1,TGTGCCAGCAGCTTAGTTGCGTTCTCCTACAATGAGCAGTTCTTC,CASSLVAFSYNEQFF
TRBJ2-5,TRBD2,NA,17,TRBV15,TGTGCCACCAGATTCGGACTAGCGGGGGGGCACGAAGAGACCCAGTACTTC,CATRFGLAGGHEETQYF
TRBJ2-2,NA,NA,13,TRBV10-1,TGCGCCAGCCGGGGACTGTCCACCGGGGAGCTGTTTTTT,CASRGLSTGELFF
TRBJ2-7,NA,once,15,TRBV2,TGTGCCAGCACCACGGGGGGCGGAGGGACCTACGAGCAGTACTTC,CASTTGGGGTYEQYF
TRBJ2-1,TRBD1,NA,15,TRBV19,TGTGCCAGTAGTACCGGGACAGGGGCAGACAATGAGCAGTTCTTC,CASSTGTGADNEQFF
TRBJ1-6,TRBD1,once,13,TRBV19,TGTGCCAGTAGAGGACAGGGGATCTCACCCCTCCACTTT,CASRGQGISPLHF
TRBJ1-3,NA,once,16,TRBV19,TGTGCCAGTAGTATTCTGGGACTCAACTCTGGAAACACCATATATTTT,CASSILGLNSGNTIYF
TRBJ2-7,TRBD1,once,12,TRBV30,TGTGCCTGGACAGGGGGACCCTACGAGCAGTACTTC,CAWTGGPYEQYF
TRBJ2-3,NA,NA,15,TRBV19,TGTGCCAGTAGTACCGGCGGGGGCGGTACAGATACGCAGTATTTT,CASSTGGGGTDTQYF
TRBJ2-7,TRBD1,NA,15,TRBV6-5,TGTGCCAGCAGTTACTCGGGACAGGGAACCTACGAGCAGTACTTC,CASSYSGQGTYEQYF
TRBJ2-5,NA,once,13,TRBV6-5,TGTGCCAGCAGTTATGGTTCCGGGGAGACCCAGTACTTC,CASSYGSGETQYF
TRBJ1-1,TRBD1,NA,13,TRBV5-1,TGCGCCTCCTCGGGACAGAGTAACACTGAAGCTTTCTTT,CASSGQSNTEAFF
TRBJ2-7,TRBD1,NA,15,TRBV9,TGTGCCAGCAGCGTAGGGACAGGGCTTACCTACGAGCAGTACTTC,CASSVGTGLTYEQYF
TRBJ2-2,NA,NA,16,TRBV2,TGTGCCAGCAGCTTCAGGGGCCTCTTGTCCGGCGGGGAGCTGTTTTTT,CASSFRGLLSGGELFF
TRBJ2-2,NA,NA,12,TRBV19,TGTGCCAGTAGTATTCTCCCCGGGGAGCTGTTTTTT,CASSILPGELFF
TRBJ1-5,NA,NA,13,TRBV6-4,TGTGCCAGCAGTGACTCGATCGGTCAGCCCCAGCATTTT,CASSDSIGQPQHF
TRBJ1-1,NA,NA,13,TRBV5-4,TGTGCCAGCAGCTTCCCCGCGGACACTGAAGCTTTCTTT,CASSFPADTEAFF
TRBJ1-4,NA,NA,14,TRBV11-2,TGTGCCAGCAGCTTACAGGGAGGGGATGAAAAACTGTTTTTT,CASSLQGGDEKLFF
TRBJ2-7,TRBD2,once,12,TRBV28,TGTGCCAGCAGTGCGGGGGCCTACGAGCAGTACTTC,CASSAGAYEQYF
TRBJ2-1,TRBD1,NA,14,TRBV7-7,TGTGCTAGCAGCTTAGGGACAGGGGGCAATGAGCAGTTCTTC,CASSLGTGGNEQFF